This record concerns one T cell receptor (beta chain) sequence. CDR1 is SGHRS, CDR2 YFSETQ, per germline. The CDR3 contains 15 residues. V shed 4 bases, J shed 0 bases, and the junction held 4 bases outside the gene matches. These data belong to a study of shared clonotypes between healthy human individuals. Clones were read by immunoSEQ multiplex PCR, and TCRdb kept only the in-frame ones, dropping some. The repertoire holds more than 2 million clones, with approximately 95% as singletons. The chain employs TRBV5-1 and TRBJ2-1; TRBD2 agrees at 7 bases. Sequencing was performed on naive CD4+ T cells sorted from blood. Subset of the sample: CD45RA+ positively selected. This clonotype was sampled from a man younger than 30 in good health. The CDR3 DNA sequence: TGCGCCAGCAGCACCACTAGCGCCTCCTACAATGAGCAGTTCTTC. It yields the protein CASSTTSASYNEQFF.